The clone carrying this T cell receptor beta chain was seen at least ten times. The target antigen is unknown. This record belongs to a study of regulatory T cells in long-lasting Graves disease. Overall study findings and caveats: Blood alone, not thyroid tissue, was studied.

The time point here: newly diagnosed GD, antithyroid drugs for less than 3 months. Following extraction of RNA from PBMCs, that RNA was used to make the TCR library. Relying on iRepertoire HTBI primers and Arm-PCR of CDR3 regions, the team built TCR beta libraries. MiXCR, run by TCRdb on the multiplex PCR reads, gives a single entry per CDR3 protein. The sample carries more than 300,000 distinct CDR3 sequences, around 15% recorded once. The clonotype was recovered from a female donor with Graves disease. Sample: peripheral blood mononuclear cells (PBMCs), taken at new diagnosis, from a patient treated with antithyroid drugs.

CDR3 coding DNA: TGCAGTGCTAACCAAGACAGGGTCCAGTACTTC. It codes for CSANQDRVQYF. The chain joins TRBV20-1 to TRBJ2-5, with 7 bases aligning to TRBD1. The CDR3 sequence is 11 residues long. V lost 4 bases and J lost 10; bases outside the gene matches: 6. CDR1 and CDR2 (germline): DFQATT, SNEGSKA (reference sequence).